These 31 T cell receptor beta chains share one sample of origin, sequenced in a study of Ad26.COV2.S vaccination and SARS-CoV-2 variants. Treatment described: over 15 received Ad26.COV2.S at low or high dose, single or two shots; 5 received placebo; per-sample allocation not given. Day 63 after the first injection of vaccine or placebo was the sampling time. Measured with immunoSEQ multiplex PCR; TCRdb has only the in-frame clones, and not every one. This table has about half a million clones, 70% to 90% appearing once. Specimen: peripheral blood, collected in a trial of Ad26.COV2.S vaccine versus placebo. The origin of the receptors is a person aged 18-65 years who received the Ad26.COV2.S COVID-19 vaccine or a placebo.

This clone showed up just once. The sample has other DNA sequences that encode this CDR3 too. The CDR3 loop is CASTAGLSYNEQFF. The DNA for the CDR3 is TGTGCCAGCACGGCGGGACTCTCCTACAATGAGCAGTTCTTC. V gene TRBV6-5 combines with J gene TRBJ2-1; D is possibly TRBD2 (6 bases). Per the germline V gene, CDR1 is MNHEY and CDR2 is SVGAGI. This CDR3 region has 14 residues. Trimming cost V 7 bases and J 0 bases, with 10 bases left between them.

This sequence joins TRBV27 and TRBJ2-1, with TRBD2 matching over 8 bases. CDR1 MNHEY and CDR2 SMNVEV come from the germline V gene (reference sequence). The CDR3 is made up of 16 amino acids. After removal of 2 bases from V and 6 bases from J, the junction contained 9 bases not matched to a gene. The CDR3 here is CASSLVSGLVSNEQFF. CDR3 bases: TGTGCCAGCAGTTTAGTGTCGGGACTAGTTAGCAATGAGCAGTTCTTC.

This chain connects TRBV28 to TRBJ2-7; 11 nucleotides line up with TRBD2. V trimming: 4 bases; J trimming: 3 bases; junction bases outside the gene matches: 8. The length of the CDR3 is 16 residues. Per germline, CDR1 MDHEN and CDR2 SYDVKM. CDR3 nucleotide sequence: TGTGCCAGCAGTTCCCCCCTAGCGGGAGGTTACTACGAGCAGTACTTC. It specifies CASSSPLAGGYYEQYF.

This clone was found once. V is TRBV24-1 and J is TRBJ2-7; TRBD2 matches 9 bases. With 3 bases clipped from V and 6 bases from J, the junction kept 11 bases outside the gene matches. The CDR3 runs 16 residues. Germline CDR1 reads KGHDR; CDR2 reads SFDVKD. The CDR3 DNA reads TGTGCCACCAGTGATCCCGGACTAGCGAACGGGGGCGAGCAGTACTTC. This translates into CATSDPGLANGGEQYF.

The CDR3 region has the DNA TGTGCCAGCAGTTTGGCATCCTACAATGAGCAGTTCTTC. It translates to CASSLASYNEQFF. V gene TRBV27 combines with J gene TRBJ2-1; no definite D call. This CDR3 contains 13 residues. The V gene lost 3 bases and the J gene lost 1 base, with 4 bases spanning the gap. The V gene's germline CDR1 is MNHEY and CDR2 SMNVEV (reference sequence).

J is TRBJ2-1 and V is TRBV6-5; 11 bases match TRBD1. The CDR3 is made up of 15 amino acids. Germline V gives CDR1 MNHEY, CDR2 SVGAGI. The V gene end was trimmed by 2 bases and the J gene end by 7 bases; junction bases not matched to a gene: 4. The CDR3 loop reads CASSYGQGAFNEQFF. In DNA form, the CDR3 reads TGTGCCAGCAGTTACGGACAGGGGGCTTTTAATGAGCAGTTCTTC.

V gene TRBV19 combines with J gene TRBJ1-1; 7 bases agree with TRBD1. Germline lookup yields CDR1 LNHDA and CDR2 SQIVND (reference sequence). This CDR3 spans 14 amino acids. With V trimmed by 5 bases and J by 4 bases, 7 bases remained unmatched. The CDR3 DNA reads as TGTGCCAGTAGTTTACGACAGGGAGTCACTGAAGCTTTCTTT. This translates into CASSLRQGVTEAFF. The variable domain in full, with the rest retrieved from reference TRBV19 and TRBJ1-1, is DGGITQSPKYLFRKEGQNVTLSCEQNLNHDAMYWYRQDPGQGLRLIYYSQIVNDFQKGDIAEGYSVSREKKESFPLTVTSAQKNPTAFYLCASSLRQGVTEAFFGQGTRLTVV.

For the CDR3, the DNA is TGTGCCAGCAGCCCGTGGACAGGGGGCGTCACTGAAGCTTTCTTT. This sequence encodes CASSPWTGGVTEAFF. This chain uses TRBV7-2 with TRBJ1-1; 11 bases fit TRBD1. Trimming removed 5 bases from V and 4 bases from J; junction bases left unmatched: 6. Germline CDR1 reads SGHTA; CDR2 reads FQGNSA. The CDR3 sequence is 15 residues long.

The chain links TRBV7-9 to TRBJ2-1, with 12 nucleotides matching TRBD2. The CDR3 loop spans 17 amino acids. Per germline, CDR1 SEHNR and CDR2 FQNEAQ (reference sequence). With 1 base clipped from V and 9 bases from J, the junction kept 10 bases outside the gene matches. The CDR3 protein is CASSLEPTSGGSGEQFF. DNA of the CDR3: TGTGCCAGCAGCTTAGAACCGACTAGCGGGGGTTCTGGTGAGCAGTTCTTC.

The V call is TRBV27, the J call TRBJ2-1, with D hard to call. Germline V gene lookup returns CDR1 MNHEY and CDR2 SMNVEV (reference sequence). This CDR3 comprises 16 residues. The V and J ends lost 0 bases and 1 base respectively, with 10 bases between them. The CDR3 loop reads CASSLSTSASYNEQFF. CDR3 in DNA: TGTGCCAGCAGTTTATCGACCTCCGCGTCCTACAATGAGCAGTTCTTC.

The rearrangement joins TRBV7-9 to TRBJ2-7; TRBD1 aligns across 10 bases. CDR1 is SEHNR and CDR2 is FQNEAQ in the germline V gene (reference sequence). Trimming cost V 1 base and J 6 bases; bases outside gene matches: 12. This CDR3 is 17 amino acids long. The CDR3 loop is CASSLVDRDRGEGEQYF. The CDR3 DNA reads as TGTGCCAGCAGCTTAGTAGACCGGGACAGGGGAGAGGGCGAGCAGTACTTC.

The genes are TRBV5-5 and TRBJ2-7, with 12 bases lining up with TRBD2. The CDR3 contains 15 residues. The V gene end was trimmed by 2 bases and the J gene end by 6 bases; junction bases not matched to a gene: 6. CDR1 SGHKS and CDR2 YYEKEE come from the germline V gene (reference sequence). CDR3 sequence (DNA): TGTGCCAGCAGCTTCCGACTAGCGGGGGTTAGCGAGCAGTACTTC. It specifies CASSFRLAGVSEQYF.

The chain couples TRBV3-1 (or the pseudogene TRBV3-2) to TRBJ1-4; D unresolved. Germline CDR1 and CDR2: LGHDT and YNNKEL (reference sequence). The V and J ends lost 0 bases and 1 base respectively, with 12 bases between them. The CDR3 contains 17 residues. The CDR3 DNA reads TGTGCCAGCAGCCAAGACCGCGGGTTCAAAACTAATGAAAAACTGTTTTTT. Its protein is CASSQDRGFKTNEKLFF.

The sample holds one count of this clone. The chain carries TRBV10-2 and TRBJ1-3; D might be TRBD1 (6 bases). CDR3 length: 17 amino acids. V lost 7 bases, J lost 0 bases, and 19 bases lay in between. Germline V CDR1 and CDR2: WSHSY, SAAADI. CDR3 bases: TGCGCCAGCACCAGGAGGGGGGGCCGGTTCTCTGGAAACACCATATATTTT. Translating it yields CASTRRGGRFSGNTIYF.

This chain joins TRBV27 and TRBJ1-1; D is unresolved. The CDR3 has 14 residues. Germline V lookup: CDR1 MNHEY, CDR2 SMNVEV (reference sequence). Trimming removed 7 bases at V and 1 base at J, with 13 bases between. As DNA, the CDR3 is TGTGCCAGCATGAATCGCAATAAGAACACTGAAGCTTTCTTT. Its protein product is CASMNRNKNTEAFF.

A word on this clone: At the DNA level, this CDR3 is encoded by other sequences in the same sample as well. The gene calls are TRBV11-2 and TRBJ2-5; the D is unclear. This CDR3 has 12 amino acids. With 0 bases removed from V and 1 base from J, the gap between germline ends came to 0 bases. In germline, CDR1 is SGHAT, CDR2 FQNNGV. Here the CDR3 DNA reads TGTGCCAGCAGCTTAGACCAAGAGACCCAGTACTTC. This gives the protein CASSLDQETQYF.

The CDR3 nucleotides read TGCGCCAGCAGCCCACAGGGGAACCAGAACTATGGCTACACCTTC. Amino acids: CASSPQGNQNYGYTF. This chain links TRBV5-1 with TRBJ1-2, with 7 bases lining up with TRBD1. Looked up from germline, CDR1 is SGHRS and CDR2 is YFSETQ. Unmatched junction bases numbered 8, after V lost 4 bases and J lost 2 bases. The CDR3 has 15 amino acids.

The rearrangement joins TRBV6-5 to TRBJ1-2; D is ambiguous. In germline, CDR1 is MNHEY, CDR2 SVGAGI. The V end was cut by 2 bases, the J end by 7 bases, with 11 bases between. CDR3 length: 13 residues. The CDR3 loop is CASSYEASGGYTF. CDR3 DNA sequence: TGTGCCAGCAGTTACGAGGCAAGCGGTGGCTACACCTTC.

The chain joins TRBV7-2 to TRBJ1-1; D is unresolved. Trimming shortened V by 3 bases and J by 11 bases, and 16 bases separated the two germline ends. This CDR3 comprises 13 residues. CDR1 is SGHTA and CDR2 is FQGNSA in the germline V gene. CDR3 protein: CASSFQMNRWAFF. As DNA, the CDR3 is TGTGCCAGCAGCTTTCAAATGAACAGATGGGCTTTCTTT.

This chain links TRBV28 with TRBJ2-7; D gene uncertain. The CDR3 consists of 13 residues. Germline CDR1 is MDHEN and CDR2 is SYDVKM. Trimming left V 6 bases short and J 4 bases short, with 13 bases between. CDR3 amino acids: CASRAAIPYEQYF. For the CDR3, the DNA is TGTGCCAGCAGGGCAGCGATCCCTTACGAGCAGTACTTC.

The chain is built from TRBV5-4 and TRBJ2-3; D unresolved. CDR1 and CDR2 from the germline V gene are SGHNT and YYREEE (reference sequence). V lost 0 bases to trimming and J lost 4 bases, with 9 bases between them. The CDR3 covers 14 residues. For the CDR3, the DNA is TGTGCCAGCAGCTTGGCGCAGATTGCAGATACGCAGTATTTT. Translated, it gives CASSLAQIADTQYF.

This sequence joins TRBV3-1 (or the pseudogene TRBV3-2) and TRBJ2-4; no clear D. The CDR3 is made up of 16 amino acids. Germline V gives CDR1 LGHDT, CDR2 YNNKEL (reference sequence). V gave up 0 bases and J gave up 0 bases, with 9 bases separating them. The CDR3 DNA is TGTGCCAGCAGCCAAGAACTGGGATTAGCCAAAAACATTCAGTACTTC. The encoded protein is CASSQELGLAKNIQYF.

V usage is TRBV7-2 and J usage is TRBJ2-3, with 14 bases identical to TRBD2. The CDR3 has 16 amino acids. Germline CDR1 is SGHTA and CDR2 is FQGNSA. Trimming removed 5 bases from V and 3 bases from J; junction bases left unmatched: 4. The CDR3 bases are TGTGCCAGCAGCCTGACTAGCGGGAGGGTGACAGATACGCAGTATTTT. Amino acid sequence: CASSLTSGRVTDTQYF.

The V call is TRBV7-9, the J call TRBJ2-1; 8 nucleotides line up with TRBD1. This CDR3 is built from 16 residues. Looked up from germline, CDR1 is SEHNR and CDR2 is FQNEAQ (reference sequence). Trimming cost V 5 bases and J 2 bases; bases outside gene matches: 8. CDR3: CASSRAETGAYNEQFF. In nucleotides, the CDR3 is TGTGCCAGCAGCCGAGCCGAGACAGGGGCCTACAATGAGCAGTTCTTC.

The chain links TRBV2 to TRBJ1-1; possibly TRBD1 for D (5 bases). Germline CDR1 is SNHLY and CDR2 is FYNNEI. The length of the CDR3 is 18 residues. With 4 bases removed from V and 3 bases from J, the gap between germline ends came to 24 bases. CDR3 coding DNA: TGTGCCAGCAGTGGAATGGGTCGGCAGGGAAGGCGGGACACTGAAGCTTTCTTT. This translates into CASSGMGRQGRRDTEAFF.

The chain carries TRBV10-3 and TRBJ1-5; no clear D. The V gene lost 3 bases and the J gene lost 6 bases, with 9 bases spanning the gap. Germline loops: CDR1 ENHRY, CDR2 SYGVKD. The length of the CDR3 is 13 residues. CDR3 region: CAISDGGGQPQHF. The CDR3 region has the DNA TGTGCCATCAGTGACGGCGGCGGTCAGCCCCAGCATTTT.

The CDR3 DNA sequence: TGTGCCAGCAGCGTATCGCTAAACAGTGAGCAGTTCTTC. Its protein is CASSVSLNSEQFF. V and J are TRBV9 and TRBJ2-1; D is unresolved. Germline CDR1 is SGDLS and CDR2 is YYNGEE. This CDR3 region has 13 residues. Trimming removed 1 base at V and 9 bases at J, with 11 bases between.

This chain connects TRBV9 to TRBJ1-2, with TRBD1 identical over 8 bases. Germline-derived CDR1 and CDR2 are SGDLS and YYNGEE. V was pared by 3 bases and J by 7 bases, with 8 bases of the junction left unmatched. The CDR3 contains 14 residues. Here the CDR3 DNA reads TGTGCCAGCAGCGAGGGGACAGGAGGTTTTGGCTACACCTTC. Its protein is CASSEGTGGFGYTF. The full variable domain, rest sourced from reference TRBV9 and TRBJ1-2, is DSGVTQTPKHLITATGQRVTLRCSPRSGDLSVYWYQQSLDQGLQFLIQYYNGEERAKGNILERFSAQQFPDLHSELNLSSLELGDSALYFCASSEGTGGFGYTFGSGTRLTVV.

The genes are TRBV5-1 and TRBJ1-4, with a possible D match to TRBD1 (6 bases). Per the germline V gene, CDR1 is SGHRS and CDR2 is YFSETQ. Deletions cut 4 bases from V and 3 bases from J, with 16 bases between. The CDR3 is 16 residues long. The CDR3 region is CASSPGAFRANEKLFF. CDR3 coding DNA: TGCGCCAGCAGCCCAGGGGCATTTCGGGCTAATGAAAAACTGTTTTTT.

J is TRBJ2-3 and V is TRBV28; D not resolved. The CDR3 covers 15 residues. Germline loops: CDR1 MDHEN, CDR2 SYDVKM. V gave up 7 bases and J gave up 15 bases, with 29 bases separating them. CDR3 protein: CASTQTLSRPEVPYF. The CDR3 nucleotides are TGTGCCAGCACCCAGACACTATCCAGGCCCGAAGTCCCCTATTTT. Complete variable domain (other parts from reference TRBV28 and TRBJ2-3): DVKVTQSSRYLVKRTGEKVFLECVQDMDHENMFWYRQDPGLGLRLIYFSYDVKMKEKGDIPEGYSVSREKKERFSLILESASTNQTSMYLCASTQTLSRPEVPYFGPGTRLTVL.

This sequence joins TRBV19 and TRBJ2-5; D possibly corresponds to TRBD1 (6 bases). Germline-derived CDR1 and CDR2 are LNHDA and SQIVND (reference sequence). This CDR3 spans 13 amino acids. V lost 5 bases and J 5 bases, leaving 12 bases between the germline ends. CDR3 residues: CASSARQGETQYF. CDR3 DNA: TGTGCCAGTAGTGCGCGTCAGGGGGAGACCCAGTACTTC.